The table lists the clone carrying this T cell receptor beta chain with a count of one. What it binds is unknown. Trimming cost V 0 bases and J 4 bases, with 3 bases left between them. CDR1 is SGDLS, CDR2 YYNGEE, per germline. The length of the CDR3 is 12 residues. The sample comes from a study of response to subunit inactivated influenza vaccine. General study findings and limits: The study's authors posited that every seasonal influenza vaccination enlists few new T cells.

TCRdb passed the RT-PCR reads through MiXCR, listing each CDR3 protein once. The repertoire has about 520,000 distinct CDR3 sequences, roughly 25% of them found once; the top ten carry over 1.5%. This receptor was identified in a man aged 50 to 59 who received an inactivated influenza vaccine. The sample in question was CD4+ T cells sorted from PBMCs, obtained 5 days after vaccination. V usage is TRBV9 and J usage is TRBJ2-3, with no clear D. In DNA, the CDR3 is TGTGCCAGCAGCGTAGTTCCAGATACGCAGTATTTT. Its translation: CASSVVPDTQYF. The complete variable domain, with remaining parts taken from reference TRBV9 and TRBJ2-3, reads DSGVTQTPKHLITATGQRVTLRCSPRSGDLSVYWYQQSLDQGLQFLIQYYNGEERAKGNILERFSAQQFPDLHSELNLSSLELGDSALYFCASSVVPDTQYFGPGTRLTVL.